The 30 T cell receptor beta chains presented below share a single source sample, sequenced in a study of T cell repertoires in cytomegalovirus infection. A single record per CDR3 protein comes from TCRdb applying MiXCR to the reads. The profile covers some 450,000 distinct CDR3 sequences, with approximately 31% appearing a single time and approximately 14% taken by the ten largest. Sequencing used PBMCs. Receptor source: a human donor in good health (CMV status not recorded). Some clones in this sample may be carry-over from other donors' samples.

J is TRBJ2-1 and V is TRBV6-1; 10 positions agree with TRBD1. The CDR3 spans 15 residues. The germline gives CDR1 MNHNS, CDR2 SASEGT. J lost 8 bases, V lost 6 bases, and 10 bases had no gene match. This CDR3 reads CASRTGGRRLDEQFF. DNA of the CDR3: TGTGCCAGCAGGACAGGGGGCAGGCGATTAGATGAGCAGTTCTTC.

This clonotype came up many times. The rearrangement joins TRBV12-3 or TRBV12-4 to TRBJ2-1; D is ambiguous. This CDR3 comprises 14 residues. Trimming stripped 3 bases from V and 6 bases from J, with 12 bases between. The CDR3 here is CASSLGSPANEQFF. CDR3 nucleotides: TGTGCCAGCAGTTTGGGGTCCCCAGCCAATGAGCAGTTCTTC.

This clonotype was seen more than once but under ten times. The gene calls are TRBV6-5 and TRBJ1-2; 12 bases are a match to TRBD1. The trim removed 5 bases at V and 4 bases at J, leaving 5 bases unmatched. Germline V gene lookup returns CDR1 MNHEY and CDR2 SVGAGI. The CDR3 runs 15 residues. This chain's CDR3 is CASSKGQGAFYGYTF. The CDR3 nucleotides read TGTGCCAGCAGTAAGGGACAGGGGGCATTCTATGGCTACACCTTC.

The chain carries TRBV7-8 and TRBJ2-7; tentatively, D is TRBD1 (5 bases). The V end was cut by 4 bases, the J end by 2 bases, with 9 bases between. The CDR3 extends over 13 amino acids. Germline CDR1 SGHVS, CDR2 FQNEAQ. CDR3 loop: CASSYQGTYEQYF. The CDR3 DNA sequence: TGTGCCAGCAGCTATCAGGGAACCTACGAGCAGTACTTC.

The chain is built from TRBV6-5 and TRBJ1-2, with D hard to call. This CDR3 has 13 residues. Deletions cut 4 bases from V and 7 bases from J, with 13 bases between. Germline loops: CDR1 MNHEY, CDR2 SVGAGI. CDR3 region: CASSSQVRSGYTF. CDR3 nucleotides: TGTGCCAGCAGTTCCCAGGTCCGGAGTGGCTACACCTTC.

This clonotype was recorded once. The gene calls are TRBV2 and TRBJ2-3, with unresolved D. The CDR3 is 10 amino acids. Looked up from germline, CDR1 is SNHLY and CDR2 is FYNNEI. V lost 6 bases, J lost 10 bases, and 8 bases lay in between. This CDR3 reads CASRGLAQYF. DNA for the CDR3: TGTGCCAGCAGGGGCTTGGCGCAGTATTTT.

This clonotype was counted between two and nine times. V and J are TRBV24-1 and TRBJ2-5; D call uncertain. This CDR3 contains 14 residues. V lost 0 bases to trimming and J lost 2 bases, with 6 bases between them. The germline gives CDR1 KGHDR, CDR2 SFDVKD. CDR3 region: CATSDLTEQETQYF. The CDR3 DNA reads TGTGCCACCAGTGATTTGACAGAACAAGAGACCCAGTACTTC.

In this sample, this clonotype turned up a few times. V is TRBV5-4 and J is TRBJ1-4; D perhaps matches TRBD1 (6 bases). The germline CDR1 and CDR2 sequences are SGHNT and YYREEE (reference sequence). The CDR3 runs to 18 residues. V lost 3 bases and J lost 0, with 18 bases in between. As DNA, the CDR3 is TGTGCCAGCAGCTCCTCTTTTGGGGGGCCTGCAACTAATGAAAAACTGTTTTTT. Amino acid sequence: CASSSSFGGPATNEKLFF. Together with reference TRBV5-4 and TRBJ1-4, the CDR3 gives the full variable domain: ETGVTQSPTHLIKTRGQQVTLRCSSQSGHNTVSWYQQALGQGPQFIFQYYREEENGRGNFPPRFSGLQFPNYSSELNVNALELDDSALYLCASSSSFGGPATNEKLFFGSGTQLSVL.

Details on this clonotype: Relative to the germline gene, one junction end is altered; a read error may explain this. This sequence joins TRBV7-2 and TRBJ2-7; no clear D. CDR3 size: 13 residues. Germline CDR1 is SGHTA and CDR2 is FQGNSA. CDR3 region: CASSKSPSSEQYF. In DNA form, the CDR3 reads TGTGCCAGCAGTAAATCCCCCTCCTCCGAGCAGTACTTC.

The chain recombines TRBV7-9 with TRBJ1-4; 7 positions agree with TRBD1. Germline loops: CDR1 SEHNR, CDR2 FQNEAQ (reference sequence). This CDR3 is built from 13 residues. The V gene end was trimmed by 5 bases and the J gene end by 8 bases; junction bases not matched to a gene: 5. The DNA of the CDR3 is TGTGCCAGCAGCGTCAGGGGGAGGGAAAAACTGTTTTTT. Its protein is CASSVRGREKLFF.

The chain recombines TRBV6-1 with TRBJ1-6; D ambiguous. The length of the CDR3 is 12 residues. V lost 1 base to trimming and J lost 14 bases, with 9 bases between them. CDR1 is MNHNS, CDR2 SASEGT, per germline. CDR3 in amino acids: CASSEVGSTLHF. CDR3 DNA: TGTGCCAGCAGTGAAGTGGGGTCAACCCTCCACTTT.

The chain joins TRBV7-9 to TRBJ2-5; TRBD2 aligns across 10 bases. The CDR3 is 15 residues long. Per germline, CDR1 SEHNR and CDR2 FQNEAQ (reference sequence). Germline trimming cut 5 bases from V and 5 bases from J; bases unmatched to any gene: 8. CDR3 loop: CASSPSTSGWETQYF. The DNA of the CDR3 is TGTGCCAGCAGCCCCTCGACTAGCGGGTGGGAGACCCAGTACTTC.

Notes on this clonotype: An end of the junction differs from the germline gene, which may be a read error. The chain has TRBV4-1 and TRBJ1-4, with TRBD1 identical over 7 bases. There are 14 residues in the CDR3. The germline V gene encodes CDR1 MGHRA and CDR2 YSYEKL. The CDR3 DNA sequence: TGTGCCAGCAGCAGGGGGGTTACAAATGAAAAACTGTTTTTT. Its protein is CASSRGVTNEKLFF.

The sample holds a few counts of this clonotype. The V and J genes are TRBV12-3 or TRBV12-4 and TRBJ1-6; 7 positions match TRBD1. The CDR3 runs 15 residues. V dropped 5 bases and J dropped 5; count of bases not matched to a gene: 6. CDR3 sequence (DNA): TGTGCCAGCAGTCCAACAGGGGCCAATAATTCACCCCTCCACTTT. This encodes CASSPTGANNSPLHF.

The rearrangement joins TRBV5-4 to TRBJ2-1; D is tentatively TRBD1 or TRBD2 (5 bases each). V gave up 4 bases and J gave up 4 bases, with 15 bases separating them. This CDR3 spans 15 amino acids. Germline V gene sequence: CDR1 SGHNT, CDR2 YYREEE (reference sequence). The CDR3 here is CASSPAGTEYNEQFF. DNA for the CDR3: TGTGCCAGCAGCCCCGCCGGGACGGAGTACAATGAGCAGTTCTTC.

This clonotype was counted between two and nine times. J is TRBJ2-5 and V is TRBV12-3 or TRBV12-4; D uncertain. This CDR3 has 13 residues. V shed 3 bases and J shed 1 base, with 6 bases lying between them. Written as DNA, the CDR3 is TGTGCCAGCAGTTTGAGGCCCCAAGAGACCCAGTACTTC. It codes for CASSLRPQETQYF.

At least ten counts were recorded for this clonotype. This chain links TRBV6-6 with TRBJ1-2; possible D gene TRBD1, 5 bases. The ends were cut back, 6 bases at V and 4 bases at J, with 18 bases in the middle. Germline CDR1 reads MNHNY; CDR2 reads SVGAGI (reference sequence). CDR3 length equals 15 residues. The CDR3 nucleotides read TGTGCCAGCAGGTCCGGGACGGGTTTCGGCTATGGCTACACCTTC. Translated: CASRSGTGFGYGYTF.

The CDR3 DNA follows: TGCGCCAGCAGTGATCGGAGGGACAGTGGTAACAATGAGCAGTTCTTC. This gives the protein CASSDRRDSGNNEQFF. The rearrangement links TRBV10-2 to TRBJ2-1, with a possible D match to TRBD1 (7 bases). This CDR3 contains 16 residues. V was trimmed by 3 bases and J by 5 bases, leaving 17 bases between them. Germline-derived CDR1 and CDR2 are WSHSY and SAAADI.

The CDR3 reads CASSEYGQGGTTDTQYF. In nucleotides, the CDR3 is TGCGCCAGCAGTGAGTATGGACAGGGGGGAACCACAGATACGCAGTATTTT. This chain joins TRBV10-2 and TRBJ2-3; 10 nucleotides line up with TRBD1. J lost 2 bases, V lost 1 base, and 6 bases had no gene match. This CDR3 is 17 amino acids long. Per germline, CDR1 WSHSY and CDR2 SAAADI.

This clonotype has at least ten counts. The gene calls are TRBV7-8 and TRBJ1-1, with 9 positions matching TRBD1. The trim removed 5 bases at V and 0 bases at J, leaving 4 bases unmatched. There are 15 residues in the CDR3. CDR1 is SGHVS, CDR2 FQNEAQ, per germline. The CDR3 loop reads CASSLGQGMNTEAFF. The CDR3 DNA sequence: TGTGCCAGCAGCCTTGGACAGGGGATGAACACTGAAGCTTTCTTT.

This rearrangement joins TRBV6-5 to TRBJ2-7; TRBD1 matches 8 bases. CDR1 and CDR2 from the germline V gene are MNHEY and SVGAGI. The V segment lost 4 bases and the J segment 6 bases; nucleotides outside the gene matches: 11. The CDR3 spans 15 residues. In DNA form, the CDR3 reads TGTGCCAGCAGTTCGGACAGGGTTCCAGCGCGCGAGCAGTACTTC. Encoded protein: CASSSDRVPAREQYF.

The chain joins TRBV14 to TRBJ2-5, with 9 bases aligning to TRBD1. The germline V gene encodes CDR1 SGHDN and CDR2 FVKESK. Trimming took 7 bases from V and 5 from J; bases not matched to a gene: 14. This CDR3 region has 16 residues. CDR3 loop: CASNVVGTGSRETQYF. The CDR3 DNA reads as TGTGCCAGCAACGTCGTCGGGACAGGGAGTAGGGAGACCCAGTACTTC.

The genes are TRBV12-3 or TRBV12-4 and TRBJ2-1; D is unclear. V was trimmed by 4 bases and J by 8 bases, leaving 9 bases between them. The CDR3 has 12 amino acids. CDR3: CASSYGWHEQFF. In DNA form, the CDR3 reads TGTGCCAGCAGTTATGGGTGGCATGAGCAGTTCTTC.

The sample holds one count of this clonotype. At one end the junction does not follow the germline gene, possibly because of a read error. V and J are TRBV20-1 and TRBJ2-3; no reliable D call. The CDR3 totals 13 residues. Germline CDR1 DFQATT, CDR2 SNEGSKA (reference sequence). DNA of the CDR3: TGCCCTGCTAGAGATAGCAATAGAGATGCGCAGTATTTT. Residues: CPARDSNRDAQYF.

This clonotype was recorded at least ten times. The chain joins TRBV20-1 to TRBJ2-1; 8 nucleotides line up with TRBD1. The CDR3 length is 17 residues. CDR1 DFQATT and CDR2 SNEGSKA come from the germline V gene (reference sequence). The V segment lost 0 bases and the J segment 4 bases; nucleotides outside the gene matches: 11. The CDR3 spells CSARDFGQGRRYNEQFF. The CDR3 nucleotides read TGCAGTGCTAGAGACTTCGGACAGGGAAGAAGGTACAATGAGCAGTTCTTC.

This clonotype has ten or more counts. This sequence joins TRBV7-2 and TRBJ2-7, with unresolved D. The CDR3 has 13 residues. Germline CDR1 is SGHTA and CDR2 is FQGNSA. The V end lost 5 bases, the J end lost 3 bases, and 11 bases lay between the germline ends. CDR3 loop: CASSQLPNYEQYF. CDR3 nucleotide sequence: TGTGCCAGCAGCCAATTACCAAACTACGAGCAGTACTTC. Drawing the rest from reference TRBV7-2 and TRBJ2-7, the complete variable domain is GAGVSQSPSNKVTEKGKDVELRCDPISGHTALYWYRQSLGQGLEFLIYFQGNSAPDKSGLPSDRFSAERTGGSVSTLTIQRTQQEDSAVYLCASSQLPNYEQYFGPGTRLTVT.

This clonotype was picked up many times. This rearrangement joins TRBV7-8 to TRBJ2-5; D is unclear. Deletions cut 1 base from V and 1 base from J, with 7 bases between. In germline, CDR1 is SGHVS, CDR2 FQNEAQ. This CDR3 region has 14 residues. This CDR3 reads CASSLGSTQETQYF. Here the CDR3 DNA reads TGTGCCAGCAGCTTAGGGAGCACCCAAGAGACCCAGTACTTC. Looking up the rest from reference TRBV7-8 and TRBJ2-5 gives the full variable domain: GAGVSQSPRYKVAKRGQDVALRCDPISGHVSLFWYQQALGQGPEFLTYFQNEAQLDKSGLPSDRFFAERPEGSVSTLKIQRTQQEDSAVYLCASSLGSTQETQYFGPGTRLLVL.

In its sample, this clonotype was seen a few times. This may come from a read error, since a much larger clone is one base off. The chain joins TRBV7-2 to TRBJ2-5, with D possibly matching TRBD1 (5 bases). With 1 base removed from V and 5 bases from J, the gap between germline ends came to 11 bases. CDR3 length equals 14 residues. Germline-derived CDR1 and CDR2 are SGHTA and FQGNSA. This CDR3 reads CTSSLDPGLETQYF. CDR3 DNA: TGTACCAGCAGCTTAGATCCAGGGTTGGAGACCCAGTACTTC.

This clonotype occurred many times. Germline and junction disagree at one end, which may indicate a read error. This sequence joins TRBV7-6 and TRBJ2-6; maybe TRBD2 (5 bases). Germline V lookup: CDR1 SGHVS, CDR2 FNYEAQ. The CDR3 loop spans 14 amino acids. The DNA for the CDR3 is TGTGCCAGCAGCCTAGCCACCGGGGCCAACGTCCTGACTTTC. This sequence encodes CASSLATGANVLTF.

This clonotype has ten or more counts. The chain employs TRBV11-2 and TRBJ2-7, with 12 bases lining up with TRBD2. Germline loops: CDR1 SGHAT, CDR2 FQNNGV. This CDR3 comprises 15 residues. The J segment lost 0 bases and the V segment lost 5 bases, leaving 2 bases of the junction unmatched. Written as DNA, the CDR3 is TGTGCCAGCAGCAGGGGACTAGCGGGCTCCTACGAGCAGTACTTC. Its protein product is CASSRGLAGSYEQYF.